Listed below are T cell receptor beta chains from one sample, sequenced in a study of CD4+ T cells in melanoma. Data came from immunoSEQ multiplex PCR; TCRdb stores just in-frame clones and leaves some out. The sample includes around 100,000 clones, around 92% of them seen just once. The specimen sequenced was peripheral blood. These receptors were collected from a human donor with melanoma. CDR3s leave out the opening cysteine and the closing phenylalanine or tryptophan.

>TRBV6-6|TRBJ1-2
ASSRSRINYGYT
>TRBV6-1|TRBJ2-1
ASSEVAGGPGGEQF
>TRBV6-5|TRBJ1-1
ASRPAQMNTEAF
>TRBV28|TRBJ2-7
ASSLWDRAYEQY
>TRBV28|TRBJ2-7
ASGDRGEQY
>TRBV5-6|TRBJ1-2
ASSVAGGWDT
>TRBV28|TRBJ2-7
ASTSQVAGDSYEQY
>TRBV11-2|TRBJ2-7
ASSLLQIYEQY
>TRBV2|TRBJ1-1
AGRGERGRTEAF
>TRBV7-3|TRBJ1-3
ASSLSPGGSGNTIY
>TRBV7-2|TRBJ2-1
ASSLAGGSGSFEQF
>TRBV2|TRBJ2-1
ASNKQGGNEQF
>TRBV4-2|TRBJ2-2
ASSQERQERELF
>TRBV7-2|TRBJ2-5
ASSLVGTSGQETQY
>TRBV25-1|TRBJ2-7
ASTQAYEQY
>TRBV14|TRBJ2-5
ASSQWGIMEETQY
>TRBV6-5|TRBJ1-2
ASSYRGRDGYT
>TRBV5-4|TRBJ1-1
ASSKHGGTYNTEAF
>TRBV6-1|TRBJ1-2
ASSEAGTGEYGYT
>TRBV7-9|TRBJ2-2
ASSLGLDTGELF
>TRBV14|TRBJ2-5
ASSQDRIALGPGETQY
>TRBV2|TRBJ2-1
ASSEFNSGGAWNEQF
>TRBV6-5|TRBJ2-3
ASTGAYSTDTQY
>TRBV11-2|TRBJ1-1
ASSPGGGNTEAF
>TRBV9|TRBJ2-7
ASSVLDWAYEQY
>TRBV16|TRBJ1-5
ASSQSAGSRNQPQH
>TRBV20-1|TRBJ2-7
SAQGPYEQY
>TRBV15|TRBJ2-3
ATSRDRTRTDTQY
>TRBV4-3|TRBJ2-7
ASSHDTGAPYEQY
>TRBV7-9|TRBJ2-1
ASSLATSTSVLYNEQF
>TRBV7-7|TRBJ1-1
ASSLVAGTEAF
>TRBV5-1|TRBJ1-1
ASSLSGALEAF
>TRBV11-3|TRBJ2-1
ASSLKGMKYNEQF
>TRBV15|TRBJ1-1
ATSRGGKLGTEAF
>TRBV28|TRBJ1-6
ASKVARFGESPLH
>TRBV12-2|TRBJ1-1
ASRLFLTPRYIRESANTEAF
>TRBV27|TRBJ2-5
ASSETRETQY
>TRBV18|TRBJ1-5
ASSPQGGGRNQPQH
>TRBV6-5|TRBJ1-2
ASSYGPGNYGYT
>TRBV6-1|-
ASSETRDEQY
>TRBV7-8|TRBJ2-1
ASSPYRGGGYNEQF